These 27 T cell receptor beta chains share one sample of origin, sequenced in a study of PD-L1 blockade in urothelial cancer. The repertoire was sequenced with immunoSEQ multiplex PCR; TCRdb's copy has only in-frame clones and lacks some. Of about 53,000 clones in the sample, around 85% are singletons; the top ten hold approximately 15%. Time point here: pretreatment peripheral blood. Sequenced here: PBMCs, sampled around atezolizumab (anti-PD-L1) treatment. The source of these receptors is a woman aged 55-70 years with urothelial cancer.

The CDR3 sequence is CASSQDPGTSSGRASSAEQFF. The CDR3 nucleotides are TGCGCCAGCAGCCAAGATCCGGGGACGTCTAGCGGGAGGGCCTCGTCGGCTGAGCAGTTCTTC. The chain joins TRBV4-1 to TRBJ2-1; 12 bases are a match to TRBD2. The CDR3 runs to 21 residues. From germline, CDR1 is MGHRA and CDR2 YSYEKL. V lost 0 bases to trimming and J lost 9 bases; unmatched junction nucleotides: 21.

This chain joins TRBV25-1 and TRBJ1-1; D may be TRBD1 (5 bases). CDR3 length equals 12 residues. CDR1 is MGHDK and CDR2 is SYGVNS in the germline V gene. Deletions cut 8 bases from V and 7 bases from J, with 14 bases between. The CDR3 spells CASDVGRGEAFF. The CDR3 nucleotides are TGTGCCAGCGATGTGGGGAGGGGTGAAGCTTTCTTT.

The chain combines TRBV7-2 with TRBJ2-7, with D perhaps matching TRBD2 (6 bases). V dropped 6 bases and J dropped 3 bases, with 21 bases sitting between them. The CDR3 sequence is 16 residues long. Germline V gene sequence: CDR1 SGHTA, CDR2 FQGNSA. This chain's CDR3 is CASRRSPGTRLYEQYF. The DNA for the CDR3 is TGTGCCAGCAGACGGAGTCCCGGGACTCGACTCTACGAGCAGTACTTC.

This CDR3 is CASSSTSDREKLFF. The CDR3 DNA is TGTGCCAGCAGCTCGACATCGGACAGGGAAAAACTGTTTTTT. V usage is TRBV7-9 and J usage is TRBJ1-4; 7 bases fit TRBD1. Germline loops: CDR1 SEHNR, CDR2 FQNEAQ (reference sequence). The CDR3 sequence is 14 residues long. V shed 4 bases and J 8 bases; nucleotides not matched to a gene: 7.

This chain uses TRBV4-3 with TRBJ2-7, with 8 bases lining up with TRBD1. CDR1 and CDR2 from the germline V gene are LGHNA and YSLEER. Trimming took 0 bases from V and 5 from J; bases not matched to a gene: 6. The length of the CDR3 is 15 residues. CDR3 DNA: TGCGCCAGCAGCCAAGAAAAAGACAGGGGCCACGAGCAGTACTTC. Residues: CASSQEKDRGHEQYF.

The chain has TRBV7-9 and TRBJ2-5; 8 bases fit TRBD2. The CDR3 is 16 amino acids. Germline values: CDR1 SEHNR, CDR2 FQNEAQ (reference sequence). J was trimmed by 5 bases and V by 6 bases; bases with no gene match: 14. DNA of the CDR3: TGTGCCAGCAGAACTTTGGCGGGGGGAGGCATGGAGACCCAGTACTTC. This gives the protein CASRTLAGGGMETQYF. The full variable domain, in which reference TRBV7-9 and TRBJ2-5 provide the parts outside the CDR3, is DTGVSQNPRHKITKRGQNVTFRCDPISEHNRLYWYRQTLGQGPEFLTYFQNEAQLEKSRLLSDRFSAERPKGSFSTLEIQRTEQGDSAMYLCASRTLAGGGMETQYFGPGTRLLVL.

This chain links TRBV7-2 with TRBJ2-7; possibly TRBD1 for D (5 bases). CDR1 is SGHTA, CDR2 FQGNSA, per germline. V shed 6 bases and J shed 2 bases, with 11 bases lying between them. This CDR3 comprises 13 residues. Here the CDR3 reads CASRIQGTYEQYF. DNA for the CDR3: TGTGCCAGCAGAATCCAGGGAACCTACGAGCAGTACTTC.

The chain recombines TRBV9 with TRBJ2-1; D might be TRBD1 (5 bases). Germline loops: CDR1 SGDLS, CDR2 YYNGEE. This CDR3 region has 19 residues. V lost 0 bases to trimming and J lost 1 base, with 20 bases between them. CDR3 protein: CASSVGPSLGRSSYNEQFF. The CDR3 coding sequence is TGTGCCAGCAGCGTAGGGCCCAGTTTGGGGCGGTCATCCTACAATGAGCAGTTCTTC. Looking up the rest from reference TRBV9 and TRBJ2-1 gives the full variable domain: DSGVTQTPKHLITATGQRVTLRCSPRSGDLSVYWYQQSLDQGLQFLIQYYNGEERAKGNILERFSAQQFPDLHSELNLSSLELGDSALYFCASSVGPSLGRSSYNEQFFGPGTRLTVL.

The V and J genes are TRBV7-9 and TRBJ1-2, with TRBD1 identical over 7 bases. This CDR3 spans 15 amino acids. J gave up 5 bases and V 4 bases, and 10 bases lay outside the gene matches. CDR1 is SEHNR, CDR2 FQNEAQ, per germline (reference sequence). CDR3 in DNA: TGTGCCAGCAGCTCGCACAGACAGGGTCCGTATGGCTACACCTTC. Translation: CASSSHRQGPYGYTF.

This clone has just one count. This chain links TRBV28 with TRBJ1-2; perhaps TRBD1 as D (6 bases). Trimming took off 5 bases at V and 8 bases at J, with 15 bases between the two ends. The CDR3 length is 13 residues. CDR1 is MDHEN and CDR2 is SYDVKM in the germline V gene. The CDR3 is CASSPGQIRGYTF. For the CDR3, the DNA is TGTGCCAGCAGTCCCGGACAGATACGCGGCTACACCTTC.

CDR3 bases: TGTGCCAGCAGCTCGCGAACGGTGACTAGCGGCTACAATGAGCAGTTCTTC. It yields the protein CASSSRTVTSGYNEQFF. This sequence joins TRBV13 and TRBJ2-1; the match to TRBD2 covers 9 bases. Germline V gene lookup returns CDR1 PRHDT and CDR2 FYEKMQ (reference sequence). Losses at the gene ends were 4 bases for V and 3 bases for J; bases not matched to a gene: 10. The CDR3 consists of 17 residues.

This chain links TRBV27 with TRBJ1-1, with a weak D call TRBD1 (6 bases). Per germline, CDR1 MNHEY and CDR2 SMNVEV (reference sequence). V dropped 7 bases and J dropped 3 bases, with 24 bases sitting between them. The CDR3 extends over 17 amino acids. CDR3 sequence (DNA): TGTGCCAGCACCCACGGGGGGGGGCGGCTCTTGGACACTGAAGCTTTCTTT. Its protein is CASTHGGGRLLDTEAFF.

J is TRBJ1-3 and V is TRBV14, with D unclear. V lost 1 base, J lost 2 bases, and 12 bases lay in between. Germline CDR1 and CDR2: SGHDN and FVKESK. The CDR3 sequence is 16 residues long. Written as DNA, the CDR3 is TGTGCCAGCAGCCAAGCGGGAGGGATTGCTGGAAACACCATATATTTT. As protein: CASSQAGGIAGNTIYF. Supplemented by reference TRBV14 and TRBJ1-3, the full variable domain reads EAGVTQFPSHSVIEKGQTVTLRCDPISGHDNLYWYRRVMGKEIKFLLHFVKESKQDESGMPNNRFLAERTGGTYSTLKVQPAELEDSGVYFCASSQAGGIAGNTIYFGEGSWLTVV.

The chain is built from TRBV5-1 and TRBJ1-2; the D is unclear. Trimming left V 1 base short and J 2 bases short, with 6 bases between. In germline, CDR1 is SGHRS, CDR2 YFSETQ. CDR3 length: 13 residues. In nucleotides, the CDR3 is TGCGCCAGCAGCTTGCGACAAAACTATGGCTACACCTTC. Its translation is CASSLRQNYGYTF.

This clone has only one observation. As DNA, the CDR3 is TGTGCCAGCAGCCACCACAGGGGAAACTATGGCTACACCTTC. Translated: CASSHHRGNYGYTF. The V and J genes are TRBV14 and TRBJ1-2, with TRBD1 matching over 7 bases. The CDR3 totals 14 residues. Trimming took 3 bases from V and 2 from J; bases not matched to a gene: 3. The germline V gene has CDR1 SGHDN and CDR2 FVKESK.

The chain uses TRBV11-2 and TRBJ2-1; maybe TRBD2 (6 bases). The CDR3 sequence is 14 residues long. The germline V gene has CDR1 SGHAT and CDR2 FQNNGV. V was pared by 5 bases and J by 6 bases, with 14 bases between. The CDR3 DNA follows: TGTGCCAGCAGCCCTGGCGGGACTTTCAATGAGCAGTTCTTC. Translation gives CASSPGGTFNEQFF.

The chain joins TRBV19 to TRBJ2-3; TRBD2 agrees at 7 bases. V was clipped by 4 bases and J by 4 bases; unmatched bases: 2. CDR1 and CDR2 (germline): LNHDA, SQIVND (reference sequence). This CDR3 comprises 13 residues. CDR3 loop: CASSTGGADTQYF. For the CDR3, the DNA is TGTGCCAGTAGTACGGGGGGTGCAGATACGCAGTATTTT.

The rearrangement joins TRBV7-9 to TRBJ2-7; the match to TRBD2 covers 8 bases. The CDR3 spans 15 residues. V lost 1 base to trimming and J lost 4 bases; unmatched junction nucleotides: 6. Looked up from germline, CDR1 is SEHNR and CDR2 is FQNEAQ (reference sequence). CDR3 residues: CASSLEASGRYEQYF. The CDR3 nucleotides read TGTGCCAGCAGCTTAGAGGCTAGCGGGCGTTACGAGCAGTACTTC.

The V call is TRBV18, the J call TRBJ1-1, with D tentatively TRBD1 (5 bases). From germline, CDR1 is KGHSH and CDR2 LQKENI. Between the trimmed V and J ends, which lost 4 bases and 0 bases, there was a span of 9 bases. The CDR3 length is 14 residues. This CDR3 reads CASSQGLLNTEAFF. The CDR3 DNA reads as TGTGCCAGCTCACAGGGACTGCTGAACACTGAAGCTTTCTTT.

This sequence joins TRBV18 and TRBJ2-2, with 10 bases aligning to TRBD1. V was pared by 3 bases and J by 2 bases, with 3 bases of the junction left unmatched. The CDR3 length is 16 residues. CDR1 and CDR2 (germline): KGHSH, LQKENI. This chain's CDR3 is CASSPPTGGNTGELFF. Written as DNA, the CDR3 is TGTGCCAGCTCACCCCCGACAGGGGGCAACACCGGGGAGCTGTTTTTT.

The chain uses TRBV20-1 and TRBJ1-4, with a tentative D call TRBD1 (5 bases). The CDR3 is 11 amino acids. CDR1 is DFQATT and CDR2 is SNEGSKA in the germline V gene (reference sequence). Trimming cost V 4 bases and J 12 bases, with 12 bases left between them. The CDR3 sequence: CSATGAFELFF. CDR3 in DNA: TGCAGTGCTACTGGGGCTTTCGAACTGTTTTTT.

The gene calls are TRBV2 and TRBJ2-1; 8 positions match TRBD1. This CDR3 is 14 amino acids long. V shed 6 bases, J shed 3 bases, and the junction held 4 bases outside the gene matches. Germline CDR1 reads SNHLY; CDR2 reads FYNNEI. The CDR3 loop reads CASREDRVYNEQFF. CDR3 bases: TGTGCCAGCAGGGAGGACAGGGTCTACAATGAGCAGTTCTTC.

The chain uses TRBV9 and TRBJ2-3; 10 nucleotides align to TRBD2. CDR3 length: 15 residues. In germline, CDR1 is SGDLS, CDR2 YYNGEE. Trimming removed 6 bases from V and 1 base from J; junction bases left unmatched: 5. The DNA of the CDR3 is TGTGCCAGCACGGCCCTAGCGGGGGGCACAGATACGCAGTATTTT. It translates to CASTALAGGTDTQYF.

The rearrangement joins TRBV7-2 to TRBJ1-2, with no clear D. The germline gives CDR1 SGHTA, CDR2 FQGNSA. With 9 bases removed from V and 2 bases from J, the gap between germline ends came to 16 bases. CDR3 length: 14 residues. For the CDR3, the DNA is TGTGCCAGTTCCGCTTCCGGAGGGAACTATGGCTACACCTTC. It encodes CASSASGGNYGYTF.

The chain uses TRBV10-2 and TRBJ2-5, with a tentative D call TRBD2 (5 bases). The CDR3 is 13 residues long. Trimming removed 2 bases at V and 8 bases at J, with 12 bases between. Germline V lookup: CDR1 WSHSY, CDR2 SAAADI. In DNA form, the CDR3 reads TGCGCCAGCAGTGAGCCCGAGGGAAGCACCCAGTACTTC. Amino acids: CASSEPEGSTQYF.

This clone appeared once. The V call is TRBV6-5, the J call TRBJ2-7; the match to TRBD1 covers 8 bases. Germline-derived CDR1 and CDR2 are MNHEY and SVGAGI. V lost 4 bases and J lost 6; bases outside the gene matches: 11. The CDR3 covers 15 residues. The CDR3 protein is CASSSPGQGRSEQYF. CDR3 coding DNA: TGTGCCAGCAGTTCACCCGGACAGGGTAGAAGCGAGCAGTACTTC.

In DNA form, the CDR3 reads TGTGCCAGCAGAAGACAGGGAACAGATACGCAGTATTTT. Protein: CASRRQGTDTQYF. The chain is built from TRBV28 and TRBJ2-3; 7 nucleotides line up with TRBD1. The CDR3 has 13 residues. Losses at the gene ends were 6 bases for V and 3 bases for J; bases not matched to a gene: 3. The germline V gene encodes CDR1 MDHEN and CDR2 SYDVKM. Full variable domain (missing parts from reference TRBV28 and TRBJ2-3): DVKVTQSSRYLVKRTGEKVFLECVQDMDHENMFWYRQDPGLGLRLIYFSYDVKMKEKGDIPEGYSVSREKKERFSLILESASTNQTSMYLCASRRQGTDTQYFGPGTRLTVL.